The clone carrying this T cell receptor beta chain was seen only a few times. The antigen is not known. Preparing the TCRbeta library involved the use of unique molecular identifiers. MiXCR, applied by TCRdb to the PCR reads, yields one record per CDR3 protein. The sample contains about 640,000 distinct CDR3 sequences, 13% of which appear only once. The data were taken from a study of T-cell reconstitution after alpha-beta-depleted transplantation in children. General study findings and limits: Reportedly, roughly two months post-transplant, alpha-beta T cells arose from several hundred expanded graft clones.

This specimen was PBMCs, mostly from graft donor cells, taken 360 days after TCRalphabeta/CD19-depleted stem cell transplant. This sequence was found in a male patient younger than 18 who had a stem cell transplant for acute myeloid leukemia, so the T cells may come from the graft donor.

The CDR3 sequence is CAIGTPRDANGADTQYF. The CDR3 nucleotides read TGTGCCATCGGAACACCCCGGGACGCAAATGGGGCAGATACGCAGTATTTT. The chain joins TRBV10-3 to TRBJ2-3; D is possibly TRBD1 or TRBD2 (5 bases each). CDR3 length equals 17 residues. Deletions cut 8 bases from V and 4 bases from J, with 25 bases between. Germline-derived CDR1 and CDR2 are ENHRY and SYGVKD.